A selection of T cell receptor beta chains follows, all from one sample in a study of control samples from healthy donors and cancer patients. Sequencing used immunoSEQ multiplex PCR; TCRdb keeps in-frame clones, though not all of them. The sample shows roughly 55,000 clones, more than 85% of them seen only once. Source material: PBMCs. Every receptor here comes from a man in his forties or fifties with colorectal cancer. The CDR3 runs from the conserved cysteine through the conserved F or W. The order of the fields is J gene, D gene, V gene, clone size, CDR3 protein, CDR3 DNA. D genes are given only for firm matches. Not every row has a clone size; where given, it reads once, few, many or a size class.

J gene: TRBJ2-3
D gene: TRBD2
V gene: TRBV3-1/TRBV3-2
clone size: .
CDR3 protein: CASRREGGTDTQYF
CDR3 DNA: TGTGCCAGCAGGCGGGAGGGAGGGACAGATACGCAGTATTTT

J gene: TRBJ2-3
D gene: .
V gene: TRBV14
clone size: .
CDR3 protein: CASSQGGTFLTLYTDTQYF
CDR3 DNA: TGTGCCAGCAGCCAAGGGGGGACATTTTTAACTCTATACACAGATACGCAGTATTTT

J gene: TRBJ2-1
D gene: .
V gene: TRBV11-3
clone size: once
CDR3 protein: CASSSPSGSQFF
CDR3 DNA: TGTGCCAGCAGCTCCCCTTCCGGGAGCCAGTTCTTC

J gene: TRBJ1-1
D gene: TRBD1
V gene: TRBV7-2
clone size: .
CDR3 protein: CASSPRQGTRETEAFF
CDR3 DNA: TGTGCCAGCAGCCCGCGACAGGGTACGAGGGAGACTGAAGCTTTCTTT

J gene: TRBJ1-5
D gene: TRBD1
V gene: TRBV6-1
clone size: .
CDR3 protein: CASSEAWTGTQPQHF
CDR3 DNA: TGTGCCAGCAGTGAAGCGTGGACAGGAACTCAGCCCCAGCATTTT

J gene: TRBJ2-1
D gene: .
V gene: TRBV9
clone size: .
CDR3 protein: CASSVGTSYNEQFF
CDR3 DNA: TGTGCCAGCAGCGTAGGGACATCCTACAATGAGCAGTTCTTC

J gene: TRBJ2-5
D gene: TRBD1
V gene: TRBV5-8
clone size: once
CDR3 protein: CASFLTGGFETQYF
CDR3 DNA: TGTGCCAGCTTCCTGACAGGGGGATTTGAGACCCAGTACTTC

J gene: TRBJ2-7
D gene: .
V gene: TRBV7-2
clone size: .
CDR3 protein: CASSQYGGYYEQYF
CDR3 DNA: TGTGCCAGCAGCCAGTACGGGGGATACTACGAGCAGTACTTC

J gene: TRBJ1-1
D gene: TRBD1
V gene: TRBV5-3
clone size: once
CDR3 protein: CARSFRDRGVTEAFF
CDR3 DNA: TGTGCCAGAAGCTTCCGGGACAGGGGGGTAACTGAAGCTTTCTTT

J gene: TRBJ2-7
D gene: .
V gene: TRBV19
clone size: .
CDR3 protein: CASSPSGGVYEQYF
CDR3 DNA: TGTGCCAGTAGTCCCTCGGGGGGCGTTTACGAGCAGTACTTC

J gene: TRBJ1-3
D gene: .
V gene: TRBV7-3
clone size: .
CDR3 protein: CASSLQQPWNGNTIYF
CDR3 DNA: TGTGCCAGCAGCTTACAGCAGCCTTGGAATGGAAACACCATATATTTT

J gene: TRBJ2-6
D gene: .
V gene: TRBV12-3/TRBV12-4
clone size: once
CDR3 protein: CASRPSGANVLTF
CDR3 DNA: TGTGCCAGCAGGCCGTCTGGGGCCAACGTCCTGACTTTC

J gene: TRBJ2-3
D gene: .
V gene: TRBV5-1
clone size: .
CDR3 protein: CASSSRTVRGTDTQYF
CDR3 DNA: TGCGCCAGCAGCTCCAGGACAGTCCGGGGCACAGATACGCAGTATTTT

J gene: TRBJ1-5
D gene: .
V gene: TRBV9
clone size: .
CDR3 protein: CASSLGASNQPQHF
CDR3 DNA: TGTGCCAGCAGCCTCGGGGCTAGCAATCAGCCCCAGCATTTT

J gene: TRBJ1-5
D gene: .
V gene: TRBV7-2
clone size: .
CDR3 protein: CASSLVGTSNQPQHF
CDR3 DNA: TGTGCCAGCAGCTTAGTCGGCACTAGCAATCAGCCCCAGCATTTT

J gene: TRBJ2-5
D gene: .
V gene: TRBV30
clone size: .
CDR3 protein: CAWSVTGETQYF
CDR3 DNA: TGTGCCTGGAGTGTAACGGGAGAGACCCAGTACTTC

J gene: TRBJ2-3
D gene: .
V gene: TRBV4-1
clone size: .
CDR3 protein: CASRAIGRGSTDTQYF
CDR3 DNA: TGCGCCAGCCGCGCTATTGGACGGGGGAGCACAGATACGCAGTATTTT

J gene: TRBJ2-7
D gene: TRBD1
V gene: TRBV29-1
clone size: .
CDR3 protein: CSVVLRDRWYEQYF
CDR3 DNA: TGCAGCGTTGTTTTACGGGACAGGTGGTACGAGCAGTACTTC

J gene: TRBJ2-1
D gene: TRBD1
V gene: TRBV6-5
clone size: .
CDR3 protein: CASRTGGAGYNEQFF
CDR3 DNA: TGTGCCAGCAGGACAGGGGGCGCGGGCTACAATGAGCAGTTCTTC

J gene: TRBJ2-1
D gene: TRBD2
V gene: TRBV24-1
clone size: .
CDR3 protein: CATSALSGGLINEQFF
CDR3 DNA: TGTGCCACCAGTGCCCTAAGCGGGGGGCTGATAAATGAGCAGTTCTTC

J gene: TRBJ2-5
D gene: .
V gene: TRBV30
clone size: .
CDR3 protein: CAWSGTWMETQYF
CDR3 DNA: TGTGCCTGGAGTGGTACCTGGATGGAGACCCAGTACTTC

J gene: TRBJ2-1
D gene: TRBD2
V gene: TRBV7-2
clone size: .
CDR3 protein: CASSSAGGATYNEQFF
CDR3 DNA: TGTGCCAGCAGCTCAGCCGGGGGGGCAACCTACAATGAGCAGTTCTTC

J gene: TRBJ2-3
D gene: .
V gene: TRBV2
clone size: .
CDR3 protein: CASSLLQDTDTQYF
CDR3 DNA: TGTGCCAGCAGCCTTCTTCAAGACACAGATACGCAGTATTTT

J gene: TRBJ2-7
D gene: .
V gene: TRBV11-1
clone size: .
CDR3 protein: CASSRAGTGSYEQYF
CDR3 DNA: TGTGCCAGCAGCCGGGCCGGGACTGGTTCCTACGAGCAGTACTTC

J gene: TRBJ2-5
D gene: TRBD2
V gene: TRBV30
clone size: .
CDR3 protein: CAWSVSGLAGGSQETQYF
CDR3 DNA: TGTGCCTGGAGTGTTTCAGGGCTAGCGGGGGGATCCCAAGAGACCCAGTACTTC

J gene: TRBJ2-7
D gene: .
V gene: TRBV27
clone size: .
CDR3 protein: CASSREVQSYEQYF
CDR3 DNA: TGTGCCAGCAGCCGCGAAGTTCAATCCTACGAGCAGTACTTC

J gene: TRBJ1-1
D gene: .
V gene: TRBV5-6
clone size: .
CDR3 protein: CASSTSRSWNTEAFF
CDR3 DNA: TGTGCCAGCAGCACTTCCCGATCGTGGAACACTGAAGCTTTCTTT

J gene: TRBJ1-5
D gene: TRBD1
V gene: TRBV15
clone size: .
CDR3 protein: CATSPDRVKYRPQHF
CDR3 DNA: TGTGCCACCAGCCCGGACAGGGTGAAGTATCGGCCCCAGCATTTT

J gene: TRBJ1-5
D gene: .
V gene: TRBV2
clone size: .
CDR3 protein: CASTKDGDSNQPQHF
CDR3 DNA: TGTGCCAGCACTAAGGACGGTGATAGCAATCAGCCCCAGCATTTT

J gene: TRBJ2-1
D gene: .
V gene: TRBV5-8
clone size: .
CDR3 protein: CASSLDLVAEQFF
CDR3 DNA: TGTGCCAGCAGCTTGGATTTGGTCGCTGAGCAGTTCTTC

J gene: TRBJ2-3
D gene: TRBD1
V gene: TRBV11-3
clone size: .
CDR3 protein: CASSSRQGPGTDTQYF
CDR3 DNA: TGTGCCAGCAGCTCCAGACAGGGGCCGGGAACAGATACGCAGTATTTT

J gene: TRBJ2-7
D gene: TRBD1
V gene: TRBV11-3
clone size: .
CDR3 protein: CASSQDRDHEQYF
CDR3 DNA: TGTGCCAGCAGTCAAGACAGGGACCACGAGCAGTACTTC

J gene: TRBJ1-6
D gene: .
V gene: TRBV18
clone size: .
CDR3 protein: CASSPPQGENSPLHF
CDR3 DNA: TGTGCCAGCTCACCACCGCAGGGAGAGAATTCACCCCTCCACTTT

J gene: TRBJ1-4
D gene: .
V gene: TRBV30
clone size: .
CDR3 protein: CAWSELGGANEKLFF
CDR3 DNA: TGTGCCTGGAGTGAATTGGGGGGAGCTAATGAAAAACTGTTTTTT

J gene: TRBJ2-5
D gene: TRBD2
V gene: TRBV30
clone size: .
CDR3 protein: CAWSVLAGGQETQYF
CDR3 DNA: TGTGCCTGGAGTGTCCTAGCGGGGGGTCAAGAGACCCAGTACTTC

J gene: TRBJ2-5
D gene: .
V gene: TRBV3-1/TRBV3-2
clone size: .
CDR3 protein: CASSQVKTQYF
CDR3 DNA: TGTGCCAGCAGCCAAGTGAAGACCCAGTACTTC

J gene: TRBJ1-1
D gene: .
V gene: TRBV20-1
clone size: .
CDR3 protein: CSASRRDTLGTEAFF
CDR3 DNA: TGCAGTGCTAGTCGCCGGGACACCCTGGGCACTGAAGCTTTCTTT

J gene: TRBJ1-2
D gene: .
V gene: TRBV6-6
clone size: once
CDR3 protein: CASSRTYTFNYGYTF
CDR3 DNA: TGTGCCAGCAGTCGGACATATACTTTTAACTATGGCTACACCTTC

J gene: TRBJ1-1
D gene: .
V gene: TRBV7-9
clone size: once
CDR3 protein: CASSLAVNPEAFF
CDR3 DNA: TGTGCCAGCAGCTTAGCGGTGAATCCAGAAGCTTTCTTT

J gene: TRBJ1-2
D gene: TRBD1
V gene: TRBV7-2
clone size: .
CDR3 protein: CASSRDRDGYGYTF
CDR3 DNA: TGTGCCAGCAGTAGGGACAGGGACGGCTATGGCTACACCTTC

J gene: TRBJ1-6
D gene: .
V gene: TRBV12-3/TRBV12-4
clone size: .
CDR3 protein: CASSLGGPLHF
CDR3 DNA: TGTGCCAGCAGTTTAGGGGGACCCCTCCACTTT

J gene: TRBJ2-1
D gene: TRBD1
V gene: TRBV11-3
clone size: .
CDR3 protein: CASSSGTGANNEQFF
CDR3 DNA: TGTGCCAGCAGCTCAGGGACAGGGGCTAACAATGAGCAGTTCTTC

J gene: TRBJ1-4
D gene: .
V gene: TRBV3-1/TRBV3-2
clone size: .
CDR3 protein: CASSPREGEGVEKLFF
CDR3 DNA: TGTGCCAGCAGCCCACGGGAAGGGGAGGGGGTCGAAAAACTGTTTTTT

J gene: TRBJ1-5
D gene: .
V gene: TRBV2
clone size: .
CDR3 protein: CASGAPGANQPQHF
CDR3 DNA: TGTGCCAGCGGGGCCCCGGGAGCTAATCAGCCCCAGCATTTT

J gene: TRBJ1-3
D gene: .
V gene: TRBV2
clone size: .
CDR3 protein: CASSPSGNTIYF
CDR3 DNA: TGTGCCAGCAGCCCCTCTGGAAACACCATATATTTT

J gene: TRBJ1-2
D gene: .
V gene: TRBV2
clone size: .
CDR3 protein: CASRGVSGPSVTF
CDR3 DNA: TGTGCCAGCAGGGGGGTGTCTGGACCCTCGGTGACCTTC

J gene: TRBJ2-5
D gene: TRBD1
V gene: TRBV4-1
clone size: once
CDR3 protein: CASSPGQGGETQYF
CDR3 DNA: TGCGCCAGCAGCCCGGGACAGGGTGGAGAGACCCAGTACTTC

J gene: TRBJ1-2
D gene: .
V gene: TRBV6-6
clone size: .
CDR3 protein: CASSYYEGNGYTF
CDR3 DNA: TGTGCCAGCAGTTACTACGAGGGGAATGGCTACACCTTC

J gene: TRBJ2-1
D gene: TRBD2
V gene: TRBV7-2
clone size: .
CDR3 protein: CASSSASGGANIYEQFF
CDR3 DNA: TGTGCCAGCAGCTCCGCTAGCGGGGGGGCCAATATCTATGAGCAGTTCTTC

J gene: TRBJ2-7
D gene: TRBD1
V gene: TRBV7-8
clone size: .
CDR3 protein: CASSRGTENYEQYF
CDR3 DNA: TGTGCCAGCAGCCGAGGGACAGAGAACTACGAGCAGTACTTC

J gene: TRBJ1-1
D gene: .
V gene: TRBV5-1
clone size: once
CDR3 protein: CASKTVNTEAFF
CDR3 DNA: TGCGCCAGCAAGACAGTGAACACTGAAGCTTTCTTT

J gene: TRBJ2-2
D gene: .
V gene: TRBV6-6
clone size: .
CDR3 protein: CASRGQHTNTGELFF
CDR3 DNA: TGTGCCAGCAGAGGACAGCATACGAACACCGGGGAGCTGTTTTTT

J gene: TRBJ1-2
D gene: TRBD1
V gene: TRBV4-1
clone size: .
CDR3 protein: CASSQDFGQGAIYGYTF
CDR3 DNA: TGCGCCAGCAGCCAAGATTTCGGACAGGGGGCCATCTATGGCTACACCTTC

J gene: TRBJ1-3
D gene: .
V gene: TRBV6-5
clone size: .
CDR3 protein: CASAPRDAGNTIYF
CDR3 DNA: TGTGCCAGCGCCCCCCGGGATGCTGGAAACACCATATATTTT

J gene: TRBJ2-7
D gene: .
V gene: TRBV6-6
clone size: .
CDR3 protein: CASSTVAAGLRSEQYF
CDR3 DNA: TGTGCCAGCAGTACGGTGGCCGCGGGCTTGCGAAGTGAGCAGTACTTC

J gene: TRBJ1-1
D gene: TRBD1
V gene: TRBV9
clone size: .
CDR3 protein: CASSVTLSGGTTEAFF
CDR3 DNA: TGTGCCAGCAGCGTGACTCTTTCAGGGGGCACAACTGAAGCTTTCTTT